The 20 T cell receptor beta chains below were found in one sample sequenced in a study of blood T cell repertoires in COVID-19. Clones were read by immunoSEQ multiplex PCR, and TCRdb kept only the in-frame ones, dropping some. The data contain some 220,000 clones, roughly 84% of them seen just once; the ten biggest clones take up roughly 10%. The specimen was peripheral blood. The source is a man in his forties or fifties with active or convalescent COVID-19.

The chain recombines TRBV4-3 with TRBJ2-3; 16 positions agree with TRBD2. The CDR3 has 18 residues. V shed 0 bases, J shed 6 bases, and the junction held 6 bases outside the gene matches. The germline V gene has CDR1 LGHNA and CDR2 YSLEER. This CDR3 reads CASSQDGTSGRASDTQYF. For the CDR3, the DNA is TGCGCCAGCAGCCAAGATGGGACTAGCGGGAGGGCCTCGGATACGCAGTATTTT.

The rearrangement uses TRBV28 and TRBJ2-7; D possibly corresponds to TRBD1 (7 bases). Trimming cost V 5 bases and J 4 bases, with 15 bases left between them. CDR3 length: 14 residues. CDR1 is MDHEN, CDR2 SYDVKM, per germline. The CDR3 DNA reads TGTGCCAGCAGTCGCAGGGGGGTCAGGTACGAGCAGTACGTC. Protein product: CASSRRGVRYEQYV.

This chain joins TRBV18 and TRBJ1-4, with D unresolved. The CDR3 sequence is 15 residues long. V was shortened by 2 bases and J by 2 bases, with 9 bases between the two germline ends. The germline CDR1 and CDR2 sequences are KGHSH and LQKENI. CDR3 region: CASSPVGGTNEKLFF. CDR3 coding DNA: TGTGCCAGCTCACCAGTGGGAGGGACTAATGAAAAACTGTTTTTT.

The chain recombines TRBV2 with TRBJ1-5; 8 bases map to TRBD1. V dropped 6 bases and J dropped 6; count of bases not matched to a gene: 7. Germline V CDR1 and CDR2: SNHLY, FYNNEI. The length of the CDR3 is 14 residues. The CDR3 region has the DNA TGTGCCAGCAGCCCGGACAGGGAAGGTCAGCCCCAGCATTTT. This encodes CASSPDREGQPQHF.

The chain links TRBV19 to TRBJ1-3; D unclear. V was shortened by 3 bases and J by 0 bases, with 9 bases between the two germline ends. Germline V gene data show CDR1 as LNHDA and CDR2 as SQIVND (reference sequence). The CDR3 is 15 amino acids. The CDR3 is CASSIGGISGNTIYF. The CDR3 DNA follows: TGTGCCAGTAGTATTGGAGGGATCTCTGGAAACACCATATATTTT.

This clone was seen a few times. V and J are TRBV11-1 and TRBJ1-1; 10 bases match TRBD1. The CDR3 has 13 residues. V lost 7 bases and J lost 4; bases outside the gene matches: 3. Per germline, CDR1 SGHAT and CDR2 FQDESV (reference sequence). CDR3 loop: CASTGQGGTEAFF. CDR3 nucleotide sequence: TGTGCCAGCACAGGACAGGGGGGCACTGAAGCTTTCTTT.

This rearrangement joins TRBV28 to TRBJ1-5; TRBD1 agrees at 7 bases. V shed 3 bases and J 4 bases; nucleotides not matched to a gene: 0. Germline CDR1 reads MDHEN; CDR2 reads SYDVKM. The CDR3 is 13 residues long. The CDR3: CASSLTGNQPQHF. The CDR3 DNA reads TGTGCCAGCAGTTTGACAGGGAATCAGCCCCAGCATTTT.

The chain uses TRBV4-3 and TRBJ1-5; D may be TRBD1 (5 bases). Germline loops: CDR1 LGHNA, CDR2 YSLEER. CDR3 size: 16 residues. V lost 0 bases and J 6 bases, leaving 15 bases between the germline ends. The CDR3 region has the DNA TGCGCCAGCAGCCAAGATTTTCGGGGGAGTCGTCAGCCCCAGCATTTT. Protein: CASSQDFRGSRQPQHF.

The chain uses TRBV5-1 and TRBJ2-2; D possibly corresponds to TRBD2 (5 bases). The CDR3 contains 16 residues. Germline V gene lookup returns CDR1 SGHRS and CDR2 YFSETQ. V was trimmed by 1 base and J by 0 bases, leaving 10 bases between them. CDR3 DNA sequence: TGCGCCAGCAGCTTGACTAGGCCATCGAACACCGGGGAGCTGTTTTTT. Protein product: CASSLTRPSNTGELFF.

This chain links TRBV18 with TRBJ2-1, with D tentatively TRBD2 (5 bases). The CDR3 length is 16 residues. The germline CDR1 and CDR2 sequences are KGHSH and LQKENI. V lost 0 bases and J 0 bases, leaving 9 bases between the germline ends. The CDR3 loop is CASSPPSVSSYNEQFF. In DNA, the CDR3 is TGTGCCAGCTCACCACCTAGCGTTAGCTCCTACAATGAGCAGTTCTTC.

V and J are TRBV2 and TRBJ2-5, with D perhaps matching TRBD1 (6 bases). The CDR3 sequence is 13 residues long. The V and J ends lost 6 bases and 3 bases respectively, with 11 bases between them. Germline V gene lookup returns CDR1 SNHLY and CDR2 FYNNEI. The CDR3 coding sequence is TGTGCCAGCAGCCGTGCAGGGGAAGAGACCCAGTACTTC. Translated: CASSRAGEETQYF.

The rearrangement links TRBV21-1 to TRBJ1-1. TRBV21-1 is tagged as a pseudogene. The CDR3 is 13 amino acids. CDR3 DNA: TGTGCCAGCAAGAGGGCCTTCAACACTGAAGCTTTCTTT. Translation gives CASKRAFNTEAFF.

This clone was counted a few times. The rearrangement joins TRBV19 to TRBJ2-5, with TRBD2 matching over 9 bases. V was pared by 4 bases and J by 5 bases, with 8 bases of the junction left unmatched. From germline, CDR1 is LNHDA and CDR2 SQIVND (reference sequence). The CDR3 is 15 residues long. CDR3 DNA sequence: TGTGCCAGTAGTAGGGTAAGCGGGAGGTTGGAGACCCAGTACTTC. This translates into CASSRVSGRLETQYF.

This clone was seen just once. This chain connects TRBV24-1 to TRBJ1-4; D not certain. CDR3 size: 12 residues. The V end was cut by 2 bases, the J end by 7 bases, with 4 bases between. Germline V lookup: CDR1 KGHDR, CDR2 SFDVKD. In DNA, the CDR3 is TGTGCCACCAGTGATTCGGGTGAAAAACTGTTTTTT. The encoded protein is CATSDSGEKLFF.

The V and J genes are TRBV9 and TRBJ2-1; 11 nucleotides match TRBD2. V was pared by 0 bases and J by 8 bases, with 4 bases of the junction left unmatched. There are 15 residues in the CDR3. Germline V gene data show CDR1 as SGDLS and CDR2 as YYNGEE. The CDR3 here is CASSVVAGGPHEQFF. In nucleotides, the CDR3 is TGTGCCAGCAGCGTAGTAGCGGGGGGGCCCCATGAGCAGTTCTTC.

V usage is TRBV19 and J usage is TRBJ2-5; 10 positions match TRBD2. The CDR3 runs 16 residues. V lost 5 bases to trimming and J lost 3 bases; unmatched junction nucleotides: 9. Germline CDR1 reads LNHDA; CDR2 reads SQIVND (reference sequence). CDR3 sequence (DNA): TGTGCCAGTAGTCCTCTCGCTAGCGGGGGAAAAGAGACCCAGTACTTC. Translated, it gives CASSPLASGGKETQYF.

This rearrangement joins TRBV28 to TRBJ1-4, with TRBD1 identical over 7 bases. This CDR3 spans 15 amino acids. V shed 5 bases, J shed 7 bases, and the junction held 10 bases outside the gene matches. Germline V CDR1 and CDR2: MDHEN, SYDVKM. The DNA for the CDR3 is TGTGCCAGCAGTCTCCCGACAGGGTTAGGTGAAAAACTGTTTTTT. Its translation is CASSLPTGLGEKLFF.

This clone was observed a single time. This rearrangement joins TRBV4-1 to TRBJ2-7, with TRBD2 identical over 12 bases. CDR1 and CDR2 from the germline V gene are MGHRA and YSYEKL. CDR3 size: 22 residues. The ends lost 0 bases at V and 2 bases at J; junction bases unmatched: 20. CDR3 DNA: TGCGCCAGCAGCCAAGATACGGGTACTCTAGCGGGAGGGCCGGGCTTCCCCTACGAGCAGTACTTC. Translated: CASSQDTGTLAGGPGFPYEQYF.

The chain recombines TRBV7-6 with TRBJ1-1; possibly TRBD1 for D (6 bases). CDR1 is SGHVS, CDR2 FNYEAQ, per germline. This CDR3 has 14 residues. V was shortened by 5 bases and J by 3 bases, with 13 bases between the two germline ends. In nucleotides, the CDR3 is TGTGCCAGCAGCGGTTTGGGGGCTGACACTGAAGCTTTCTTT. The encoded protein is CASSGLGADTEAFF.

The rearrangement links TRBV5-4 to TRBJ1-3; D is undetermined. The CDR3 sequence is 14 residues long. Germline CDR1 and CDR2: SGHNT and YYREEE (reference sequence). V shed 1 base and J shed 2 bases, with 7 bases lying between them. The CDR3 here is CASSLPSAGNTIYF. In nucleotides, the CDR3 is TGTGCCAGCAGCTTGCCGTCAGCTGGAAACACCATATATTTT.